This T cell receptor (beta chain) was captured in a study of blood T cell repertoires in COVID-19 (dated by TCRdb to 2020 to 2021). Notes on the research overall: Samples covering the acute and convalescent phases of COVID-19 were provided by collaborators in the United States, Italy and Spain. The material from the prospective study consisted of cDNA or gDNA derived from T cells, B-cell-depleted T cells, or PBMCs. The dataset comprised deeply sampled blood TCRbeta repertoires from subjects exposed to, actively infected with, or recovered from COVID-19. The repertoires were released in a freely available public database intended as a resource for research on the immune response to SARS-CoV-2. The samples were drawn from the first 160 participants of the ongoing ImmuneRACE study and from some 1,300 subjects provided by 6 global collaborators. Sample metadata almost always included a de-identified subject ID, COVID-19 status, age in years and sex. HLA class I and class II types, where available, came from metadata supplied by the sample provider rather than from assay-based typing. What the study reported, not specific to this receptor: How much clinical and demographic metadata was included differed by source and by participant, and the metadata was provided uncurated.

Each collaborating institution followed its own protocols to collect whole blood in K2EDTA tubes. For TCRbeta analysis, collaborators shipped samples in one of three forms: frozen whole blood, isolated PBMCs, or DNA extracted from either of those sample types. TCRbeta CDR3 regions were amplified from genomic DNA using the immunoSEQ Assay, a bias-controlled multiplex PCR. Per the source publication's procedure: Within the assay, amplification of reference gene primers was used to estimate how many nucleated cells each sample contained. To quantify the absolute abundance of each unique TCRbeta CDR3 rearrangement, sequence reads were collapsed and filtered. For each sample, productive Simpson clonality was calculated as the square root of Simpson's diversity index across productive rearrangements. In TCRdb, the immuneACCESS table is reduced to in-frame sequences with V and J assigned. These tables do not hold every clone; where another copy was compared, an unresolved V gene accounts for under half, and the others remain unexplained. V, J and clone size derive from that table, while D and trimming were established from the DNA sequence. This sample is represented by more than 100,000 clones; 80% to 85% of them were singletons. The ten largest account for approximately 9.1% of the sample.

On this clone: The clone's antigen remains unknown. Per-base qualities were not stored, and no clone one base away is much larger.

CDR1 SGHRS and CDR2 YFSETQ were looked up in the germline V gene. From cysteine to phenylalanine, the CDR3 is 14 amino acids long. Only the CDR3 part of the read is kept: 42 bases, read in frame from the first base. Trimming removed 0 bases from V and 5 bases from J, leaving 11 bases between the germline ends. The V gene is TRBV5-1 and the J gene is TRBJ2-5, with no reliable assignment of the D segment. Sequencing was performed on peripheral blood. The sequence was collected from a woman between 55 and 75 years old with active or convalescent COVID-19. Read as DNA, the sequence is TGCGCCAGCAGCTTGGTCCCCGGGTGGGAGACCCAGTACTTC. It specifies CASSLVPGWETQYF.